One and the same sample provided the 21 T cell receptor beta chains below, sequenced in a study of T cells in Graves' hyperthyroidism and ophthalmopathy. The CDR3 regions of TCR beta were amplified from RNA transcripts. The TCR CDR3 first-round RT-PCR relied on the HTBI primer set. TCRdb ran MiXCR on the multiplex PCR reads and lists one entry per CDR3 protein. This sample has some 550,000 distinct CDR3 sequences, with under 25% found just once. Sequencing input: blood. These receptors originate from a man between 18 and 29 years old with Graves' hyperthyroidism.

This clonotype was observed many times. The chain is built from TRBV28 and TRBJ2-7; the match to TRBD2 covers 12 bases. Germline CDR1 is MDHEN and CDR2 is SYDVKM. The CDR3 is 14 residues long. V was clipped by 5 bases and J by 5 bases; unmatched bases: 4. The CDR3 region is CASSPRTSGNEQYF. The CDR3, as DNA: TGTGCCAGCAGTCCTCGGACTAGCGGGAACGAGCAGTACTTC.

The gene calls are TRBV11-2 and TRBJ2-2, with unresolved D. Germline V lookup: CDR1 SGHAT, CDR2 FQNNGV. V dropped 2 bases and J dropped 3 bases, with 16 bases sitting between them. The CDR3 sequence is 17 residues long. The CDR3 DNA reads TGTGCCAGCAGCTTATCACCGGGCCGCAGAGACACCGGGGAGCTGTTTTTT. Translation gives CASSLSPGRRDTGELFF.

This clonotype was counted ten times or more. This chain uses TRBV20-1 with TRBJ2-5; TRBD2 matches 7 bases. This CDR3 spans 13 amino acids. Per germline, CDR1 DFQATT and CDR2 SNEGSKA (reference sequence). The V and J ends lost 5 bases and 1 base, in that order; junction bases with no gene match: 4. The CDR3 region is CSAASGGQETQYF. For the CDR3, the DNA is TGCAGTGCTGCCTCGGGGGGCCAAGAGACCCAGTACTTC.

V usage is TRBV28 and J usage is TRBJ1-3; D is unresolved. The CDR3 extends over 14 amino acids. V gave up 5 bases and J gave up 0 bases, with 8 bases separating them. Germline CDR1 and CDR2: MDHEN and SYDVKM. The CDR3 DNA is TGTGCCAGCAGTCCCCAGCTCTCTGGAAACACCATATATTTT. Its translation is CASSPQLSGNTIYF.

The chain uses TRBV27 and TRBJ2-5; possibly TRBD1 for D (6 bases). The germline CDR1 and CDR2 sequences are MNHEY and SMNVEV (reference sequence). With 1 base removed from V and 2 bases from J, the gap between germline ends came to 8 bases. The CDR3 runs to 14 residues. The CDR3 here is CASSLYTGQETQYF. The DNA of the CDR3 is TGTGCCAGCAGTTTATATACAGGGCAAGAGACCCAGTACTTC.

Only a few counts were recorded for this clonotype. This rearrangement joins TRBV28 to TRBJ1-5; 9 bases are a match to TRBD1. Per the germline V gene, CDR1 is MDHEN and CDR2 is SYDVKM. The CDR3 covers 17 residues. The trim removed 7 bases at V and 1 base at J, leaving 11 bases unmatched. CDR3 residues: CASTGRRDRESNQPQHF. The DNA of the CDR3 is TGTGCCAGCACCGGTAGACGGGACAGGGAAAGCAATCAGCCCCAGCATTTT.

The rearrangement joins TRBV28 to TRBJ1-6; D not resolved. V lost 3 bases and J lost 10, with 10 bases in between. The CDR3 consists of 13 residues. Germline V lookup: CDR1 MDHEN, CDR2 SYDVKM. CDR3 protein: CASSFPGGSPLHF. The CDR3 DNA reads TGTGCCAGCAGTTTCCCGGGCGGCTCACCCCTCCACTTT.

About this clonotype itself: A read error is possible here, since a much larger clone lies one base away. The rearrangement links TRBV29-1 to TRBJ1-2; tentative D call: TRBD1 (5 bases). The germline V gene has CDR1 SQVTM and CDR2 ANQGSEA. The CDR3 length is 13 residues. DNA of the CDR3: TGCTGCACGGAAGGACACGCTTCTTATGGCTACACCTTC. It codes for CCTEGHASYGYTF.

Many counts were recorded for this clonotype. This chain joins TRBV11-2 and TRBJ1-1, with TRBD1 matching over 7 bases. Germline V gene data show CDR1 as SGHAT and CDR2 as FQNNGV. V gave up 6 bases and J gave up 3 bases; unmatched junction bases: 16. The CDR3 has 17 residues. The CDR3 nucleotides read TGTGCCAGCAGAAACCCCGGGACAGCCTCCCTCTACACTGAAGCTTTCTTT. This codes for CASRNPGTASLYTEAFF.

The chain uses TRBV5-5 and TRBJ1-2; D remains ambiguous. Germline-derived CDR1 and CDR2 are SGHKS and YYEKEE (reference sequence). This CDR3 is 14 amino acids long. The germline V and J ends were trimmed by 5 bases and 0 bases, with 11 bases remaining between them. CDR3 protein: CASRRTNTNYGYTF. DNA of the CDR3: TGTGCCAGCAGGCGTACAAATACTAACTATGGCTACACCTTC.

This clonotype appeared a single time. This may be a read error: a much more frequent sequence differs by one nucleotide. The chain is built from TRBV29-1 and TRBJ1-5; D is possibly TRBD1 (5 bases). The J call may be mistaken, given a closer DNA end match to TRBJ2-3. Germline-derived CDR1 and CDR2 are SQVTM and ANQGSEA. The CDR3 is 12 residues long. CDR3 amino acids: CSGADQGQPQYF. The CDR3 DNA is TGCAGCGGGGCCGATCAGGGTCAGCCCCAGTATTTT.

This chain joins TRBV2 and TRBJ1-2; 8 bases match TRBD1. Germline values: CDR1 SNHLY, CDR2 FYNNEI. CDR3 length: 16 residues. V shed 5 bases, J shed 3 bases, and the junction held 11 bases outside the gene matches. The CDR3 DNA reads as TGTGCCAGCAGTAAACAAAGGAAGACAGGGGACTATGGCTACACCTTC. Amino acid sequence: CASSKQRKTGDYGYTF.

This clonotype was observed at least ten times. V and J are TRBV27 and TRBJ1-2; D is undetermined. The V and J ends lost 3 bases and 2 bases respectively, with 13 bases between them. CDR1 and CDR2 from the germline V gene are MNHEY and SMNVEV (reference sequence). The CDR3 sequence is 15 residues long. In DNA, the CDR3 is TGTGCCAGCAGTTTCGGCGTAGAAGCGAACTATGGCTACACCTTC. It encodes CASSFGVEANYGYTF.

A remark on this clonotype: This sequence may be a read error, since a much larger clone differs from it by one base. The chain links TRBV20-1 to TRBJ2-2; D uncertain. CDR1 DFQATT and CDR2 SNEGSKA come from the germline V gene (reference sequence). The CDR3 length is 14 residues. Trimming pared 1 base from V and 4 bases from J, leaving 10 bases between. The CDR3 sequence: CSARGPLRTGELFF. The CDR3 DNA reads as TGCAGTGCTAGAGGTCCCTTACGCACCGGGGAGCTGTTTTTT.

To note about this clonotype: One base away lies a much larger clone, so this may be a sequencing read error. The rearrangement uses TRBV2 and TRBJ2-2; a possible D gene is TRBD2 (6 bases). There are 14 residues in the CDR3. Per germline, CDR1 SNHLY and CDR2 FYNNEI. The CDR3 nucleotides are TGTGCCAGCCGGACGGAAGCGAACACCGGGGGGCTGTTTTTT. Translating it yields CASRTEANTGGLFF.

This clonotype was seen many times. The chain employs TRBV6-4 and TRBJ2-2; 14 bases line up with TRBD2. Germline V gene data show CDR1 as MRHNA and CDR2 as SNTAGT. This CDR3 is 17 amino acids long. Trimming cost V 6 bases and J 0 bases; bases outside gene matches: 3. The DNA for the CDR3 is TGTGCCAGCAGGGCGACTAGCGGGGGGGCGAACACCGGGGAGCTGTTTTTT. Its translation: CASRATSGGANTGELFF.

Many counts were recorded for this clonotype. The V call is TRBV6-5, the J call TRBJ2-5; 14 nucleotides match TRBD2. The CDR3 loop spans 14 amino acids. V lost 5 bases, J lost 7 bases, and 3 bases stayed unmatched. Germline V gene data show CDR1 as MNHEY and CDR2 as SVGAGI. The CDR3 protein is CASSRLAGGGTQYF. The CDR3 coding sequence is TGTGCCAGCAGTCGACTAGCGGGGGGGGGGACCCAGTACTTC.

This clonotype showed up many times. The chain uses TRBV20-1 and TRBJ1-1, with TRBD1 matching 8 bases. This CDR3 is built from 15 residues. Germline CDR1 and CDR2: DFQATT and SNEGSKA (reference sequence). The V and J ends lost 3 bases and 3 bases, in that order; junction bases with no gene match: 9. CDR3 bases: TGCAGTGCTAGGCACGCTTACAGGGGGGACACTGAAGCTTTCTTT. As protein: CSARHAYRGDTEAFF.

This clonotype was counted at least ten times. The rearrangement uses TRBV3-1 and TRBJ2-5, with 8 nucleotides matching TRBD2. Germline trimming cut 2 bases from V and 5 bases from J; bases unmatched to any gene: 1. The CDR3 has 13 residues. Germline V gene sequence: CDR1 LGHDT, CDR2 YNNKEL (reference sequence). The CDR3 coding sequence is TGTGCCAGCAGCCAATCTAGCGGGGAGACCCAGTACTTC. Its protein product is CASSQSSGETQYF.

As DNA, the CDR3 is TGTGCCAGCAGTTTAGAGGGAGTGAGGTATGGCTACACCTTC. Protein sequence: CASSLEGVRYGYTF. This chain joins TRBV12-3 or TRBV12-4 and TRBJ1-2, with D uncertain. Trimming shortened V by 1 base and J by 5 bases, and 11 bases separated the two germline ends. The CDR3 spans 14 residues.

This clonotype was seen at least ten times. The chain carries TRBV24-1 and TRBJ2-2; TRBD1 aligns across 7 bases. V was clipped by 3 bases and J by 6 bases; unmatched bases: 6. Germline CDR1 is KGHDR and CDR2 is SFDVKD. CDR3 length: 15 residues. The DNA for the CDR3 is TGTGCCACCAGTGATCGCGACAGGGACGCCGGGGAGCTGTTTTTT. This codes for CATSDRDRDAGELFF.